These 30 T cell receptor beta chains were sequenced from one sample in a study of T cells in localized non-small cell lung cancer. Using immunoSEQ multiplex PCR, the repertoire was profiled, and TCRdb retains in-frame clones only, with some absent. The repertoire holds fewer than 95,000 clones, with roughly 93% as singletons. Sequenced here: PBMCs, sampled before any cancer treatment. All receptors come from a woman aged 35 to 69 with stage II squamous cell lung carcinoma.

Only one count was recorded for this clone. The V call is TRBV5-6, the J call TRBJ1-1; D is undetermined. Trimming removed 4 bases from V and 6 bases from J, with 13 bases in between. This CDR3 has 13 residues. Germline assignment: CDR1 SGHDT and CDR2 YYEEEE. CDR3 DNA sequence: TGTGCCAGCAGCCTCCCAGCCCGCCCTGAAGCTTTCTTT. Protein product: CASSLPARPEAFF.

J is TRBJ1-4 and V is TRBV27, with unresolved D. Germline CDR1 is MNHEY and CDR2 is SMNVEV (reference sequence). This CDR3 spans 14 amino acids. Trimming removed 2 bases from V and 3 bases from J, with 7 bases in between. The CDR3 region is CASSLGGSNEKLFF. CDR3 nucleotides: TGTGCCAGCAGTTTAGGCGGTTCTAATGAAAAACTGTTTTTT.

This clone has just one count. V gene TRBV5-4 combines with J gene TRBJ2-5; D might be TRBD2 (6 bases). Germline assignment: CDR1 SGHNT and CDR2 YYREEE (reference sequence). The CDR3 length is 14 residues. Trimming took 2 bases from V and 0 from J, leaving 8 bases between them. CDR3 residues: CASSFGSNQETQYF. The CDR3 DNA sequence: TGTGCCAGCAGCTTCGGGAGCAACCAAGAGACCCAGTACTTC.

This chain links TRBV6-6 with TRBJ1-3; D is ambiguous. Between the trimmed V and J ends, which lost 0 bases and 0 bases, there was a span of 6 bases. Germline values: CDR1 MNHNY, CDR2 SVGAGI (reference sequence). This CDR3 is built from 15 residues. The CDR3 sequence is CASSYSESSGNTIYF. CDR3 DNA sequence: TGTGCCAGCAGTTACTCGGAGTCCTCTGGAAACACCATATATTTT.

This clone was detected only a few times. The chain is built from TRBV15 and TRBJ2-2; D is perhaps TRBD1 or TRBD2 (6 bases each). Trimming took off 0 bases at V and 1 base at J, with 18 bases between the two ends. The germline V gene has CDR1 LNHNV and CDR2 YYDKDF (reference sequence). The CDR3 runs 19 residues. CDR3 sequence (DNA): TGTGCCACCAGCAGAGATCGCCCCATGGGGGGCGAGAACACCGGGGAGCTGTTTTTT. This translates into CATSRDRPMGGENTGELFF.

The chain links TRBV29-1 to TRBJ1-2; weak D call: TRBD1 (6 bases). The V gene's germline CDR1 is SQVTM and CDR2 ANQGSEA. This CDR3 region has 12 residues. V lost 4 bases and J lost 7, with 13 bases in between. The CDR3 loop reads CSVGAGDTGYTF. The CDR3 nucleotides read TGCAGCGTTGGGGCAGGGGATACTGGCTACACCTTC.

This clone was detected only a few times. V gene TRBV28 combines with J gene TRBJ1-1; a possible D gene is TRBD1 (6 bases). Germline CDR1 reads MDHEN; CDR2 reads SYDVKM. Trimming took 1 base from V and 8 from J, leaving 11 bases between them. There are 13 residues in the CDR3. CDR3 loop: CASSLLQGREAFF. The DNA of the CDR3 is TGTGCCAGCAGTTTATTGCAGGGGAGGGAAGCTTTCTTT.

The J gene is TRBJ2-2, the V gene TRBV27; 9 nucleotides match TRBD1. The CDR3 length is 16 residues. V gave up 3 bases and J gave up 4 bases; unmatched junction bases: 6. The germline gives CDR1 MNHEY, CDR2 SMNVEV (reference sequence). In DNA, the CDR3 is TGTGCCAGCAGTTTCTATCTGGGACAGGGCACCGGGGAGCTGTTTTTT. It encodes CASSFYLGQGTGELFF.

The chain joins TRBV6-5 to TRBJ1-5; tentative D call: TRBD1 (5 bases). CDR1 and CDR2 (germline): MNHEY, SVGAGI. Trimming shortened V by 5 bases and J by 4 bases, and 9 bases separated the two germline ends. The CDR3 spans 13 residues. In DNA form, the CDR3 reads TGTGCCAGCAGTCCGAGGGGAAATCAGCCCCAGCATTTT. It encodes CASSPRGNQPQHF.

The chain joins TRBV19 to TRBJ1-2, with D maybe TRBD1 (5 bases). CDR3 size: 15 residues. Germline V gene lookup returns CDR1 LNHDA and CDR2 SQIVND (reference sequence). Trimming left V 3 bases short and J 8 bases short, with 19 bases between. The CDR3 coding sequence is TGTGCCAGTAGTATCTCCCCCGCGACAGTAACCGGCTACACCTTC. This translates into CASSISPATVTGYTF.

This chain uses TRBV6-6 with TRBJ1-3; D not certain. CDR1 and CDR2 (germline): MNHNY, SVGAGI (reference sequence). This CDR3 has 15 residues. V was shortened by 6 bases and J by 0 bases, with 12 bases between the two germline ends. The CDR3: CASRTGPNSGNTIYF. The CDR3 DNA follows: TGTGCCAGCAGAACCGGACCTAACTCTGGAAACACCATATATTTT.

In nucleotides, the CDR3 is TGTGCCAGCAGCCCTAACAGGGTTGGGAACACTGAAGCTTTCTTT. This codes for CASSPNRVGNTEAFF. The chain links TRBV13 to TRBJ1-1; D perhaps matches TRBD1 (6 bases). There are 15 residues in the CDR3. V was trimmed by 5 bases and J by 1 base, leaving 14 bases between them. Germline lookup yields CDR1 PRHDT and CDR2 FYEKMQ (reference sequence).

The rearrangement links TRBV7-9 to TRBJ1-4; D unresolved. This CDR3 spans 16 amino acids. V was pared by 1 base and J by 0 bases, with 9 bases between. In germline, CDR1 is SEHNR, CDR2 FQNEAQ (reference sequence). The CDR3 region is CASSLGVGTTNEKLFF. CDR3 nucleotide sequence: TGTGCCAGCAGCTTAGGGGTCGGCACAACTAATGAAAAACTGTTTTTT. The whole variable domain, filled in from reference TRBV7-9 and TRBJ1-4, reads DTGVSQNPRHKITKRGQNVTFRCDPISEHNRLYWYRQTLGQGPEFLTYFQNEAQLEKSRLLSDRFSAERPKGSFSTLEIQRTEQGDSAMYLCASSLGVGTTNEKLFFGSGTQLSVL.

This chain connects TRBV2 to TRBJ1-5; maybe TRBD1 (6 bases). There are 15 residues in the CDR3. Trimming left V 4 bases short and J 0 bases short, with 10 bases between. Germline CDR1 SNHLY, CDR2 FYNNEI. The CDR3 region is CASSGPGHSNQPQHF. CDR3 sequence (DNA): TGTGCCAGCAGTGGACCGGGACATAGCAATCAGCCCCAGCATTTT.

The chain uses TRBV6-5 and TRBJ1-5; D unclear. Trimming cost V 4 bases and J 6 bases, with 10 bases left between them. Looked up from germline, CDR1 is MNHEY and CDR2 is SVGAGI. CDR3 size: 13 residues. CDR3: CASSLGVSQPQHF. In DNA, the CDR3 is TGTGCCAGCAGTTTGGGAGTAAGTCAGCCCCAGCATTTT.

The table lists this clone with a count of one. This chain connects TRBV6-1 to TRBJ1-1; D uncertain. Germline V CDR1 and CDR2: MNHNS, SASEGT. The ends were cut back, 2 bases at V and 1 base at J, with 11 bases in the middle. The CDR3 spans 15 residues. DNA of the CDR3: TGTGCCAGCAGTGAAACCCTTACCCCGAACACTGAAGCTTTCTTT. As protein: CASSETLTPNTEAFF.

CDR3 loop: CASSVSWSSREQYF. The CDR3 DNA sequence: TGTGCCAGCAGCGTAAGCTGGTCGAGTCGTGAGCAGTACTTC. V usage is TRBV9 and J usage is TRBJ2-7; no definite D call. V lost 1 base, J lost 7 bases, and 15 bases lay in between. The germline V gene has CDR1 SGDLS and CDR2 YYNGEE. The CDR3 is 14 amino acids.

The chain uses TRBV7-6 and TRBJ2-7; the D gene could be TRBD1 or TRBD2 (5 bases each). Germline V gene data show CDR1 as SGHVS and CDR2 as FNYEAQ. V lost 0 bases and J lost 5, with 11 bases in between. The CDR3 length is 14 residues. The CDR3 sequence: CASSLAQGPDEQYF. In nucleotides, the CDR3 is TGTGCCAGCAGCTTAGCGCAGGGACCTGACGAGCAGTACTTC.

This sequence joins TRBV19 and TRBJ1-3; 9 nucleotides agree with TRBD1. With 8 bases clipped from V and 2 bases from J, the junction kept 13 bases outside the gene matches. The length of the CDR3 is 17 residues. CDR1 and CDR2 from the germline V gene are LNHDA and SQIVND (reference sequence). This CDR3 is CASQPGTGRMAGNTIYF. Written as DNA, the CDR3 is TGTGCCAGTCAACCCGGGACAGGGCGAATGGCTGGAAACACCATATATTTT.

J is TRBJ1-1 and V is TRBV7-8, with a possible D match to TRBD1 (5 bases). Germline V gene sequence: CDR1 SGHVS, CDR2 FQNEAQ. V was pared by 5 bases and J by 7 bases, with 17 bases between. The length of the CDR3 is 14 residues. The chain's CDR3 is CASSPVETAFEAFF. CDR3 sequence (DNA): TGTGCCAGCAGCCCCGTCGAGACAGCCTTTGAAGCTTTCTTT.

This clone was counted a few times. The chain recombines TRBV19 with TRBJ2-1, with D tentatively TRBD1 (6 bases). CDR3 length: 14 amino acids. The germline V gene encodes CDR1 LNHDA and CDR2 SQIVND (reference sequence). V was trimmed by 9 bases and J by 5 bases, leaving 17 bases between them. CDR3 nucleotide sequence: TGTGCCAGCGCAGGGGACCCCCGTAACAATGAGCAGTTCTTC. This translates into CASAGDPRNNEQFF. The full variable domain, completed using reference TRBV19 and TRBJ2-1, is DGGITQSPKYLFRKEGQNVTLSCEQNLNHDAMYWYRQDPGQGLRLIYYSQIVNDFQKGDIAEGYSVSREKKESFPLTVTSAQKNPTAFYLCASAGDPRNNEQFFGPGTRLTVL.

The chain is built from TRBV6-1 and TRBJ1-5; 7 bases are a match to TRBD1. Looked up from germline, CDR1 is MNHNS and CDR2 is SASEGT. J lost 0 bases, V lost 2 bases, and 1 base had no gene match. The CDR3 spans 15 residues. Written as DNA, the CDR3 is TGTGCCAGCAGTGAATCAGGGGGTAGCAATCAGCCCCAGCATTTT. It specifies CASSESGGSNQPQHF.

The CDR3 here is CASSESGQINGYTF. The CDR3 DNA reads as TGCGCCAGCAGTGAGTCAGGGCAGATAAATGGCTACACCTTC. The chain recombines TRBV10-1 with TRBJ1-2; D ambiguous. Trimming pared 0 bases from V and 6 bases from J, leaving 11 bases between. The CDR3 has 14 amino acids. CDR1 and CDR2 from the germline V gene are WNHNN and SYGVQD (reference sequence).

The genes are TRBV4-1 and TRBJ1-1; D not certain. V dropped 1 base and J dropped 4 bases, with 13 bases sitting between them. The CDR3 covers 15 residues. Germline V gives CDR1 MGHRA, CDR2 YSYEKL. CDR3 loop: CASSQVTYGRTEAFF. In nucleotides, the CDR3 is TGCGCCAGCAGCCAAGTTACATACGGGCGCACTGAAGCTTTCTTT.

This chain uses TRBV30 with TRBJ1-3, with D uncertain. Germline V gene data show CDR1 as GTSNPN and CDR2 as SVGIG (reference sequence). Trimming removed 3 bases from V and 0 bases from J, with 6 bases in between. This CDR3 comprises 13 residues. CDR3 residues: CAWSSSSGNTIYF. Written as DNA, the CDR3 is TGTGCCTGGAGCAGTAGCTCTGGAAACACCATATATTTT.

The CDR3 reads CASREGLVGDEQFF. The CDR3 DNA reads as TGTGCCAGCAGGGAGGGCCTAGTAGGGGATGAGCAGTTCTTC. The J gene is TRBJ2-1, the V gene TRBV6-1; tentatively, D is TRBD2 (6 bases). The V gene lost 6 bases and the J gene lost 8 bases, with 17 bases spanning the gap. CDR3 length: 14 amino acids. CDR1 is MNHNS and CDR2 is SASEGT in the germline V gene.

The chain combines TRBV6-1 with TRBJ1-1; unclear D gene. V lost 5 bases to trimming and J lost 5 bases, with 15 bases between them. Germline CDR1 and CDR2: MNHNS and SASEGT. This CDR3 is 14 amino acids long. The CDR3: CASSPREGGTEAFF. The CDR3 DNA sequence: TGTGCCAGCAGTCCCCGTGAGGGAGGGACTGAAGCTTTCTTT.

V is TRBV5-4 and J is TRBJ2-1, with TRBD1 identical over 8 bases. V lost 4 bases to trimming and J lost 3 bases; unmatched junction nucleotides: 6. The CDR3 extends over 15 amino acids. The germline V gene encodes CDR1 SGHNT and CDR2 YYREEE (reference sequence). The CDR3, as DNA: TGTGCCAGCAGCGACTCCAGGGGGCGCTACAATGAGCAGTTCTTC. Its protein is CASSDSRGRYNEQFF.

The chain has TRBV5-6 and TRBJ1-5, with D unresolved. V was pared by 1 base and J by 5 bases, with 10 bases between. CDR3 length equals 14 residues. From germline, CDR1 is SGHDT and CDR2 YYEEEE. The CDR3 bases are TGTGCCAGCAGCTTGTTTGGCCGTGATCAGCCCCAGCATTTT. This codes for CASSLFGRDQPQHF.

This clone was found a few times. This rearrangement joins TRBV4-1 to TRBJ1-2, with D unclear. The germline V gene has CDR1 MGHRA and CDR2 YSYEKL. The CDR3 is 13 residues long. The germline V and J ends were trimmed by 0 bases and 8 bases, with 10 bases remaining between them. CDR3 loop: CASSQDGSGGYTF. CDR3 sequence (DNA): TGCGCCAGCAGCCAAGACGGGTCGGGAGGCTACACCTTC.